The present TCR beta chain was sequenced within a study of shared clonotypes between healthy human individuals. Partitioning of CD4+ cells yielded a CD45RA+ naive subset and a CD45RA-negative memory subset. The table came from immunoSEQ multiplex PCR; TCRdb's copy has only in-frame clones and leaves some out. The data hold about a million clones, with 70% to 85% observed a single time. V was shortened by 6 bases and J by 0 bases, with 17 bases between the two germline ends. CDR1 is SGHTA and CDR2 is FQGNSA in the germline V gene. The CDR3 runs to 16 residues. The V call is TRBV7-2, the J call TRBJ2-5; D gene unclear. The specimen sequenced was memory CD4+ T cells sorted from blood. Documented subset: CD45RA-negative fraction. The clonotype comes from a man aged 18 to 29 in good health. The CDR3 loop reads CASSPNWAGNQETQYF. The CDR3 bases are TGTGCCAGCAGTCCCAATTGGGCCGGCAACCAAGAGACCCAGTACTTC.